This TCR beta chain stems from a study of T cell responses to AZD1222 COVID-19 vaccine. This table comes from immunoSEQ multiplex PCR, and its TCRdb copy is limited to in-frame clones, with some not included. The sample holds under 150,000 clones, approximately 85% seen once. The CDR3 runs to 18 residues. The V gene end was trimmed by 3 bases and the J gene end by 0 bases; junction bases not matched to a gene: 9. CDR1 and CDR2 (germline): LNHDA, SQIVND (reference sequence). Points on this clone: Its specificity is unknown.

Study-level findings and limits: Clonal diversity may have been underestimated in mostly white British donors. Only a handful of AZD1222 recipients, six or seven in all, had baseline seropositivity. A rise in Spike-specific TCR breadth and depth followed two AZD1222 doses. Researchers took repertoire samples only after the peak T cell response had come.

Sequenced material: peripheral blood, taken on day 0 of MenACWY control vaccination. The receptor comes from an adult in good health. The chain links TRBV19 to TRBJ2-1; 9 positions match TRBD2. In nucleotides, the CDR3 is TGTGCCAGTAGTATCCGTAGCGGGGGCCTTAGCTCCTACAATGAGCAGTTCTTC. As protein: CASSIRSGGLSSYNEQFF.